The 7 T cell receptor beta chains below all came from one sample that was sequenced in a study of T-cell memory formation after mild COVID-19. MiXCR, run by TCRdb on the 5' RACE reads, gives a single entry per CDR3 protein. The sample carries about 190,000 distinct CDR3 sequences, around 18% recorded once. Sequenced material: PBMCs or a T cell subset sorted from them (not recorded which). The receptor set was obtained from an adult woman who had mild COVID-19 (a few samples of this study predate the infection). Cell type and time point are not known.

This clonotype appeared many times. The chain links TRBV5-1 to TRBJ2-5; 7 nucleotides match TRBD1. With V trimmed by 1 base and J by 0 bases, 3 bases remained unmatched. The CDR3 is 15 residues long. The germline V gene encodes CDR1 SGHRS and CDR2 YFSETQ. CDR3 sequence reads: CASSLQGVNQETQYF. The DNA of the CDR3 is TGCGCCAGCAGCTTGCAGGGGGTCAACCAAGAGACCCAGTACTTC.

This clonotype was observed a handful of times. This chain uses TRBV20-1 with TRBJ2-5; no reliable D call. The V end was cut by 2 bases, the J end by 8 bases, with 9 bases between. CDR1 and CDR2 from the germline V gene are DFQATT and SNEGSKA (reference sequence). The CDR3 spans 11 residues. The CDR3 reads CSARSDPTQYF. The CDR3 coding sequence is TGCAGTGCTAGATCCGACCCCACCCAGTACTTC.

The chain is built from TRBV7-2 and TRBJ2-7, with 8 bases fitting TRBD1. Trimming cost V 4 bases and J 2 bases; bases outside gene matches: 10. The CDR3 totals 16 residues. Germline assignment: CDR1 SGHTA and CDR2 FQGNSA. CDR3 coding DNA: TGTGCCAGCAGCTCAGGAGGACAGGGCAGGACCTACGAGCAGTACTTC. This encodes CASSSGGQGRTYEQYF.

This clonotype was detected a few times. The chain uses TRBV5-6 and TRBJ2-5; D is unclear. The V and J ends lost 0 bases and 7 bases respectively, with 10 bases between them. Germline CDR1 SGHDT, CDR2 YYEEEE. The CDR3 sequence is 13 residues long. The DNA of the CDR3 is TGTGCCAGCAGCTTGGCCTGGTTGGGGACCCAGTACTTC. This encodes CASSLAWLGTQYF.

The chain's CDR3 is CASSFYSYEQYF. CDR3 in DNA: TGTGCCAGCAGTTTTTACTCCTACGAGCAGTACTTC. This chain connects TRBV12-3 or TRBV12-4 to TRBJ2-7; D unclear. V lost 3 bases, J lost 0 bases, and 3 bases lay in between. The CDR3 length is 12 residues.

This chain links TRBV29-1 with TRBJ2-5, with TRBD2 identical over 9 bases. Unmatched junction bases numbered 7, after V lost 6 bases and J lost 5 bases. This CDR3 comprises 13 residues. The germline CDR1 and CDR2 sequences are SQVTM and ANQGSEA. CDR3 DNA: TGCAGCGTCTGGCGGGAGGGCCACGAGACCCAGTACTTC. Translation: CSVWREGHETQYF.

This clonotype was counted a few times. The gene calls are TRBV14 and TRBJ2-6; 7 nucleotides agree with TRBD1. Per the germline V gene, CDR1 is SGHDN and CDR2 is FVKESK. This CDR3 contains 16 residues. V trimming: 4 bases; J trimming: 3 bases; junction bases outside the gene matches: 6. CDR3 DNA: TGTGCCAGCAGCCGAAGGGGGCTGAATGGGGCCAACGTCCTGACTTTC. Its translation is CASSRRGLNGANVLTF.